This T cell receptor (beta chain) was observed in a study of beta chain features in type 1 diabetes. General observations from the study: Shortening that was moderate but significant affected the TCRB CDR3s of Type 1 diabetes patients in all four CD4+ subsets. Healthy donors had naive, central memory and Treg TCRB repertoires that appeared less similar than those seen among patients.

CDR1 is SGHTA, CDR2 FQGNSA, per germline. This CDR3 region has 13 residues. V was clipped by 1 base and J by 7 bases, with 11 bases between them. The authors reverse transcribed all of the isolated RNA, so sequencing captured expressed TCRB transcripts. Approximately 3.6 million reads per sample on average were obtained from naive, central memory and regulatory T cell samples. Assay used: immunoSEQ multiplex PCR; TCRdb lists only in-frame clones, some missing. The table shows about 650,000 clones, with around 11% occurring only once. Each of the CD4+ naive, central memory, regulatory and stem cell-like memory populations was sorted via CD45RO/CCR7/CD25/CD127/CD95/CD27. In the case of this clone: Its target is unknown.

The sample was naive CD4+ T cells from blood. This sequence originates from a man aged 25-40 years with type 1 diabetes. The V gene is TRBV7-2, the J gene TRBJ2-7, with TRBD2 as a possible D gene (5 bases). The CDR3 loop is CASSLGGRGEQYF. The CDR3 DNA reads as TGTGCCAGCAGCTTAGGAGGGCGTGGGGAGCAGTACTTC.